The 12 T cell receptor beta chains given below trace back to one sample, sequenced in a study of cytomegalovirus exposure and HLA in healthy donors. Primers for the PCR totalled 60 Vbeta and 13 Jbeta. Profiling relied on immunoSEQ multiplex PCR, and the TCRdb table lists in-frame clones only, not all of them. The sample lists 150,000 to 200,000 clones; roughly 68% were seen once. Material: PBMCs. The origin of the receptors is a woman in her 30s in good health and CMV-seronegative.

This sequence joins TRBV5-5 and TRBJ1-1, with D possibly TRBD1 on 6 matching bases. The CDR3 totals 13 residues. Germline V gene sequence: CDR1 SGHKS, CDR2 YYEKEE (reference sequence). The V end lost 5 bases, the J end lost 3 bases, and 11 bases lay between the germline ends. CDR3 coding DNA: TGTGCCAGCAGGCCGACAGGAGACACTGAAGCTTTCTTT. Its protein is CASRPTGDTEAFF.

This clone was seen only a few times. At one end the junction does not follow the germline gene, possibly because of a read error. The genes are TRBV18 and TRBJ2-5, with 7 positions matching TRBD1. Germline V gene sequence: CDR1 KGHSH, CDR2 LQKENI. The length of the CDR3 is 14 residues. DNA of the CDR3: TGTGCCAGCTCGTCCCGGGACAGCGTCCCCCCTCCGAACTTC. This sequence encodes CASSSRDSVPPPNF.

The J gene is TRBJ1-1, the V gene TRBV18; D might be TRBD1 (6 bases). The CDR3 has 16 amino acids. Germline assignment: CDR1 KGHSH and CDR2 LQKENI. Trimming took off 5 bases at V and 0 bases at J, with 16 bases between the two ends. The CDR3 reads CASSGGAGVMNTEAFF. In nucleotides, the CDR3 is TGTGCCAGCTCAGGGGGGGCAGGGGTCATGAACACTGAAGCTTTCTTT.

The J gene is TRBJ2-5, the V gene TRBV5-8, with 7 bases lining up with TRBD1. V trimming: 4 bases; J trimming: 5 bases; junction bases outside the gene matches: 5. Per the germline V gene, CDR1 is SGHTS and CDR2 is YDEGEE. This CDR3 has 13 amino acids. This chain's CDR3 is CASSIQGRETQYF. The CDR3 DNA reads TGTGCCAGCAGCATACAGGGGCGGGAGACCCAGTACTTC.

The V gene is TRBV30, the J gene TRBJ2-1, with TRBD1 matching over 10 bases. CDR1 GTSNPN and CDR2 SVGIG come from the germline V gene (reference sequence). This CDR3 has 14 amino acids. With V trimmed by 3 bases and J by 8 bases, 7 bases remained unmatched. The CDR3 reads CAWRDRGRGYEQFF. In DNA form, the CDR3 reads TGTGCCTGGAGGGACAGGGGGAGAGGGTATGAGCAGTTCTTC. The whole variable domain, filled in from reference TRBV30 and TRBJ2-1, reads SQTIHQWPATLVQPVGSPLSLECTVEGTSNPNLYWYRQAAGRGLQLLFYSVGIGQISSEVPQNLSASRPQDRQFILSSKKLLLSDSGFYLCAWRDRGRGYEQFFGPGTRLTVL.

The chain links TRBV27 to TRBJ1-2; 9 bases align to TRBD1. Germline CDR1 MNHEY, CDR2 SMNVEV (reference sequence). This CDR3 is built from 15 residues. V lost 2 bases and J lost 4; bases outside the gene matches: 5. This CDR3 is CASSLGTGGGYGYTF. The CDR3 nucleotides read TGTGCCAGCAGTTTAGGCACAGGGGGCGGCTATGGCTACACCTTC.

V and J are TRBV19 and TRBJ2-7; D remains ambiguous. Per germline, CDR1 LNHDA and CDR2 SQIVND (reference sequence). V shed 6 bases and J shed 3 bases, with 18 bases lying between them. The CDR3 has 15 residues. In DNA form, the CDR3 reads TGTGCCAGTAGCACGCAAGCGTCCCCCTACTACGAGCAGTACTTC. Protein product: CASSTQASPYYEQYF. The full variable domain, its missing parts supplied by reference TRBV19 and TRBJ2-7, is DGGITQSPKYLFRKEGQNVTLSCEQNLNHDAMYWYRQDPGQGLRLIYYSQIVNDFQKGDIAEGYSVSREKKESFPLTVTSAQKNPTAFYLCASSTQASPYYEQYFGPGTRLTVT.

This clone showed up just once. The CDR3 region has the DNA TGTGCCAGCAGCGGGCCGCAGGGGGCCCCCTACGAGCAGTACTTC. It translates to CASSGPQGAPYEQYF. V gene TRBV5-8 combines with J gene TRBJ2-7; 8 positions agree with TRBD1. The junction had 8 bases not matched to a gene; V was cut back by 4 bases and J by 2 bases. Germline lookup yields CDR1 SGHTS and CDR2 YDEGEE. The CDR3 spans 15 residues.

The chain links TRBV5-1 to TRBJ2-7, with 9 bases identical to TRBD2. Germline lookup yields CDR1 SGHRS and CDR2 YFSETQ. There are 18 residues in the CDR3. After removal of 0 bases from V and 4 bases from J, the junction contained 14 bases not matched to a gene. The CDR3 loop is CASSLGVGGGVYLYEQYF. The CDR3 DNA reads TGCGCCAGCAGCTTGGGAGTTGGCGGGGGGGTGTATCTGTACGAGCAGTACTTC. Based on the CDR3 plus reference TRBV5-1 and TRBJ2-7, the full variable domain is KAGVTQTPRYLIKTRGQQVTLSCSPISGHRSVSWYQQTPGQGLQFLFEYFSETQRNKGNFPGRFSGRQFSNSRSEMNVSTLELGDSALYLCASSLGVGGGVYLYEQYFGPGTRLTVT.

The chain combines TRBV7-6 with TRBJ2-5; tentative D call: TRBD2 (5 bases). This CDR3 is built from 17 residues. CDR1 is SGHVS and CDR2 is FNYEAQ in the germline V gene. The ends were cut back, 5 bases at V and 5 bases at J, with 24 bases in the middle. The CDR3 DNA is TGTGCCAGCAGCCCTAGCCGGTTGGGCCCCTCTGGGGAGACCCAGTACTTC. Protein product: CASSPSRLGPSGETQYF.

This clone was picked up a small number of times. The rearrangement joins TRBV7-9 to TRBJ2-7; 7 bases match TRBD1. The CDR3 loop spans 14 amino acids. Trimming took 6 bases from V and 6 from J; bases not matched to a gene: 11. CDR1 is SEHNR and CDR2 is FQNEAQ in the germline V gene (reference sequence). The CDR3: CASRPTGDGGEQYF. The CDR3 nucleotides are TGTGCCAGCAGACCAACAGGGGACGGCGGCGAGCAGTACTTC.

The chain has TRBV4-1 and TRBJ1-6; no clear D. Germline V lookup: CDR1 MGHRA, CDR2 YSYEKL. This CDR3 contains 16 residues. V lost 0 bases, J lost 4 bases, and 10 bases lay in between. CDR3 in DNA: TGCGCCAGCAGCCAAGATTTATCCAGATATAATTCACCCCTCCACTTT. Its protein is CASSQDLSRYNSPLHF.